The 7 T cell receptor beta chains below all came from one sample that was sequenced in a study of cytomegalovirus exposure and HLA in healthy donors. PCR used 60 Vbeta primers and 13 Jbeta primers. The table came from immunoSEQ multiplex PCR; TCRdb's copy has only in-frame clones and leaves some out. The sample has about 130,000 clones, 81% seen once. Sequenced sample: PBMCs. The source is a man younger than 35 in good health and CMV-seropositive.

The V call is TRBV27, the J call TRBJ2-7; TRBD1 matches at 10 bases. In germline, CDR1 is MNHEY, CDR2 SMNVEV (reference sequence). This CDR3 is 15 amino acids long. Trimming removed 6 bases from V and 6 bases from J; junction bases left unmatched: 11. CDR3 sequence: CASSQLGQGVSEQYF. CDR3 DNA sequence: TGTGCCAGCAGCCAACTAGGACAGGGGGTTTCCGAGCAGTACTTC.

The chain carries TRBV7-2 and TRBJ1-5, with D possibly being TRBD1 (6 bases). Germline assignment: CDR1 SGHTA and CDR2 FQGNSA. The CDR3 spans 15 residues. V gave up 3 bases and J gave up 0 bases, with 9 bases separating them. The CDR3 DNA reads TGTGCCAGCAGCTTCGGACAGAATAGCAATCAGCCCCAGCATTTT. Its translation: CASSFGQNSNQPQHF.

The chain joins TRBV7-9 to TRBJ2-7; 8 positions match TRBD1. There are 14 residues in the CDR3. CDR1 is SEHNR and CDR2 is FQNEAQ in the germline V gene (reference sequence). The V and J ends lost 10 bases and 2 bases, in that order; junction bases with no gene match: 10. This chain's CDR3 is CATSPRDRPYEQYF. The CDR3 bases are TGTGCCACCTCTCCCAGGGACAGGCCCTACGAGCAGTACTTC.

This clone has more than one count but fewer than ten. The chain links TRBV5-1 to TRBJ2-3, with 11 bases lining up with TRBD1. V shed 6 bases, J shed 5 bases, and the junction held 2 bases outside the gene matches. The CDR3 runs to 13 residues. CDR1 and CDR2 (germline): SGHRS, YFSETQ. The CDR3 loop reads CASMDRGQDTQYF. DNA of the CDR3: TGCGCCAGCATGGACAGGGGGCAAGATACGCAGTATTTT.

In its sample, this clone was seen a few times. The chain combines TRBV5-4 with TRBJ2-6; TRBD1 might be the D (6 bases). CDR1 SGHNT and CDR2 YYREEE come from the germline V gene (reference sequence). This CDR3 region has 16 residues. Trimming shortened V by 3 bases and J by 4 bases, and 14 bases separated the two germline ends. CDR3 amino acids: CASSWSRGTGANVLTF. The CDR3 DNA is TGTGCCAGCAGCTGGTCCAGGGGAACCGGGGCCAACGTCCTGACTTTC. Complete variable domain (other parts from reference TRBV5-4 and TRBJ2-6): ETGVTQSPTHLIKTRGQQVTLRCSSQSGHNTVSWYQQALGQGPQFIFQYYREEENGRGNFPPRFSGLQFPNYSSELNVNALELDDSALYLCASSWSRGTGANVLTFGAGSRLTVL.

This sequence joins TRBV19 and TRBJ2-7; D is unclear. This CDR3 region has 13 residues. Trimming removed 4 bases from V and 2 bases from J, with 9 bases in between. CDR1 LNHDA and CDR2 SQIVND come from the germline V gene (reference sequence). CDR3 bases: TGTGCCAGTAGTAAAACAGAAGCCTACGAGCAGTACTTC. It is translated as CASSKTEAYEQYF.

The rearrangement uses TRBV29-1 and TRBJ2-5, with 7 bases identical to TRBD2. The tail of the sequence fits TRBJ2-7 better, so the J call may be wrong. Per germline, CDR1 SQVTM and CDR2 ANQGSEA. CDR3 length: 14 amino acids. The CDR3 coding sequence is TGCAGCGCCGTCACCGGGGGGAGCTCCTACGAGCAGTACTTC. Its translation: CSAVTGGSSYEQYF.